The clone carrying this T cell receptor beta chain was observed a handful of times. The authors ran a second PCR of about 7 to 11 cycles using a sample-barcoded 5' primer and a J-beta primer mix. With 12 random nucleotides, a template-switch adaptor tagged each individual cDNA molecule. TCRdb reanalysed the 5' RACE reads using MiXCR and keeps one entry per CDR3 protein. Among roughly 680,000 distinct CDR3 sequences listed, about 21% were seen once. The sample belongs to a study of blood T cells in healthy people across ages. The CDR3 contains 14 residues. CDR1 is SGHTA, CDR2 FQGNSA, per germline. The V end lost 1 base, the J end lost 9 bases, and 13 bases lay between the germline ends.

The chain recombines TRBV7-2 with TRBJ1-5; unclear D gene. Sequencing was performed on blood. The receptor's source is a man in his 70s in good health. CDR3 region: CASSLVASSPPQHF. Written as DNA, the CDR3 is TGTGCCAGCAGCTTAGTTGCGAGTTCCCCGCCCCAGCATTTT.